This T cell receptor (beta chain) is drawn from a study of cytomegalovirus exposure and HLA in healthy donors. Study-wide findings and caveats: Overall, 164 TCR beta chains were annotated as cytomegalovirus-associated.

In regard to this clone: As yet, its antigen is unknown.

This table comes from immunoSEQ multiplex PCR, and its TCRdb copy is limited to in-frame clones, with some not included. Counted here are over 120,000 clones, roughly 86% occurring once; the ten biggest clones make up roughly 4.3%. The sequence derives from a man younger than 35 in good health and CMV-seropositive. Sequencing was done on a sample of PBMCs.

CDR3: CASSTQVNQPQHF. CDR3 bases: TGCGCCAGCAGCACACAGGTTAATCAGCCCCAGCATTTT. V and J are TRBV4-1 and TRBJ1-5; D might be TRBD1 (5 bases). The CDR3 totals 13 residues. Germline V CDR1 and CDR2: MGHRA, YSYEKL. Trimming cost V 5 bases and J 4 bases, with 9 bases left between them.